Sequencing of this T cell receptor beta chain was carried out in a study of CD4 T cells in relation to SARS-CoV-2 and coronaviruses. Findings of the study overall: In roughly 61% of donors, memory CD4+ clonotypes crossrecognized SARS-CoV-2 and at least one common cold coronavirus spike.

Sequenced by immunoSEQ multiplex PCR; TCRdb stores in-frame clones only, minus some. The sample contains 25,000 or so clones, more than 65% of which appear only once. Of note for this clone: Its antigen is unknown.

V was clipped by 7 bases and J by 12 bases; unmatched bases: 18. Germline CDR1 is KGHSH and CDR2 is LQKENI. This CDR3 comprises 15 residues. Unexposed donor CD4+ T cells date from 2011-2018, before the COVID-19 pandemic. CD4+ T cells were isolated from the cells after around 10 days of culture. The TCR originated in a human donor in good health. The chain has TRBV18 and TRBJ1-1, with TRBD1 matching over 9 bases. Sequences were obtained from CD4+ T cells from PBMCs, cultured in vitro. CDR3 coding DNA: TGTGCCAGCTTAAAAGAAATCACAGGGGGCCTCCGGACTTTCTTT. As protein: CASLKEITGGLRTFF. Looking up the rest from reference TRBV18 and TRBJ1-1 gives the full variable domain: NAGVMQNPRHLVRRRGQEARLRCSPMKGHSHVYWYRQLPEEGLKFMVYLQKENIIDESGMPKERFSAEFPKEGPSILRIQQVVRGDSAAYFCASLKEITGGLRTFFGQGTRLTVV.